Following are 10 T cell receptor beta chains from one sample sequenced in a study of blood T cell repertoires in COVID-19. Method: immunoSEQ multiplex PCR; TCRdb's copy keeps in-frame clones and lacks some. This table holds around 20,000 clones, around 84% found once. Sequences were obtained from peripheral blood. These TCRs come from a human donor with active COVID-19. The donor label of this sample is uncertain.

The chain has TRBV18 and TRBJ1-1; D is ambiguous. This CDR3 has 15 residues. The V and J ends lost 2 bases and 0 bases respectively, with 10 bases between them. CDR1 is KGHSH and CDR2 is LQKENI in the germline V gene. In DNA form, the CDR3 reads TGTGCCAGCTCACCATTCGACACACTGAACACTGAAGCTTTCTTT. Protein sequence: CASSPFDTLNTEAFF.

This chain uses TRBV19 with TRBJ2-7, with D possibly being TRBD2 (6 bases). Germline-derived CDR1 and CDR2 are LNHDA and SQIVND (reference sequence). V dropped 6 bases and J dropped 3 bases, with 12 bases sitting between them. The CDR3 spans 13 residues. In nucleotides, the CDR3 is TGTGCCAGTAGCGGGAGCCAATACTACGAGCAGTACTTC. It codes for CASSGSQYYEQYF.

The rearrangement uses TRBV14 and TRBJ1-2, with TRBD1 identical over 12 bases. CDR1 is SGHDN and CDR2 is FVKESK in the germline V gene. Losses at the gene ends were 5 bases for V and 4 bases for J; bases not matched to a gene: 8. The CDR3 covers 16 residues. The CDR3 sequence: CASSGGQGASGYGYTF. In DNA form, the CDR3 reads TGTGCCAGCAGCGGGGGACAGGGGGCGTCTGGCTATGGCTACACCTTC.

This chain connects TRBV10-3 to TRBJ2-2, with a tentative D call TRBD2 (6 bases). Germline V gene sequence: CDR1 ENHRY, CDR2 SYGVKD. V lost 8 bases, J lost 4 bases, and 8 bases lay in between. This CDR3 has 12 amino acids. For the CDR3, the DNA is TGTGCCATCCCGGGACTCACCGGGGAGCTGTTTTTT. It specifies CAIPGLTGELFF.

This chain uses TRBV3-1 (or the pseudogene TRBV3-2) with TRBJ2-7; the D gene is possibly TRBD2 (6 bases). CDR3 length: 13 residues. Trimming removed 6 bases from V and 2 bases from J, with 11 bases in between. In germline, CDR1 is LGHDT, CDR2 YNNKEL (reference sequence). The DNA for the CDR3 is TGTGCCAGCAGAGGGGACTTAGCCTACGAGCAGTACTTC. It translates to CASRGDLAYEQYF.

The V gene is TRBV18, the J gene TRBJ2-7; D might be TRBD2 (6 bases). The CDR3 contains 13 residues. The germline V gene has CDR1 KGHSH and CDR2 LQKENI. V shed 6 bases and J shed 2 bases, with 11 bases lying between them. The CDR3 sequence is CASSRDRTYEQYF. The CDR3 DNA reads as TGTGCCAGCTCGCGGGACCGTACCTACGAGCAGTACTTC.

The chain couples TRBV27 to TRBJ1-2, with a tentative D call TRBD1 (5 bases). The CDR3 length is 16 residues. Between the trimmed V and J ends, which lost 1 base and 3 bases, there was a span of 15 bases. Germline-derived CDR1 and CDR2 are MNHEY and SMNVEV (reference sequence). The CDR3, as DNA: TGTGCCAGCAGTTTATTGGGTGGGGGGGACTACTATGGCTACACCTTC. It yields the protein CASSLLGGGDYYGYTF.

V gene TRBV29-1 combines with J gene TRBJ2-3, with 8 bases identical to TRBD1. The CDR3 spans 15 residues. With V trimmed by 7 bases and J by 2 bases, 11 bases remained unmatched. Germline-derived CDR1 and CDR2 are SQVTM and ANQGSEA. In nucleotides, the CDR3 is TGCAGCGCCCATAGGACAGGGATACTCACAGATACGCAGTATTTT. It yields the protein CSAHRTGILTDTQYF.

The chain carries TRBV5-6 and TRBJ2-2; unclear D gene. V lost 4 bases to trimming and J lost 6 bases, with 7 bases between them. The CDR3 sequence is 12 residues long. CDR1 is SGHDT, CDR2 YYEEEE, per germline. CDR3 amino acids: CASSVYSGELFF. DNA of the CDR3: TGTGCCAGCAGCGTCTATTCCGGGGAGCTGTTTTTT.

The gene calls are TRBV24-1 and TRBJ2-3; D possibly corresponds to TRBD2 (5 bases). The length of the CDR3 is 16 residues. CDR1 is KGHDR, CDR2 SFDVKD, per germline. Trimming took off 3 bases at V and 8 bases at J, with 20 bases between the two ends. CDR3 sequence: CATSDLPGLGTGTQYF. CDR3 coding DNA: TGTGCCACCAGTGATCTCCCAGGACTCGGCACGGGTACGCAGTATTTT.